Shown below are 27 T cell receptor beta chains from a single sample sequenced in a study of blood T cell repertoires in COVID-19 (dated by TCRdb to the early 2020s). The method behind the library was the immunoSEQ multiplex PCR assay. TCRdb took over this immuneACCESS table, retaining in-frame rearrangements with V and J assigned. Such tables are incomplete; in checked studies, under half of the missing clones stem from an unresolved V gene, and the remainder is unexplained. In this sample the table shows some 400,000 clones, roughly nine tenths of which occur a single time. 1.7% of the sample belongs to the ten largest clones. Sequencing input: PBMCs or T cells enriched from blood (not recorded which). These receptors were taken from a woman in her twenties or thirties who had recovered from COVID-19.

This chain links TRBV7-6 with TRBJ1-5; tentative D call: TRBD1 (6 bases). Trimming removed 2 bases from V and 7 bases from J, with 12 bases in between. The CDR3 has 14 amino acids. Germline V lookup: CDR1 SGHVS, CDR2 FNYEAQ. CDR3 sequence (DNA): TGTGCCAGCAGCTTATTAGGGACACTCCAGCCCCAGCATTTT. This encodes CASSLLGTLQPQHF.

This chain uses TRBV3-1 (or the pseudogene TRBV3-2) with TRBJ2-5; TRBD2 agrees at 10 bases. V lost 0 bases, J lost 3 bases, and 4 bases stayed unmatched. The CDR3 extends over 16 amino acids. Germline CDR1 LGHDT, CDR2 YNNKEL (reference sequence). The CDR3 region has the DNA TGTGCCAGCAGCCAAGACCCACTAGCGGGGAAAGAGACCCAGTACTTC. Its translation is CASSQDPLAGKETQYF.

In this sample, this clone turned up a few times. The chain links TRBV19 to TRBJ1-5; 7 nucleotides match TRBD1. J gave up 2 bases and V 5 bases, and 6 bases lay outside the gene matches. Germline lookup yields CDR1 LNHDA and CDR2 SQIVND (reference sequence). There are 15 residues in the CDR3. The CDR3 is CASSFDRAGNQPQHF. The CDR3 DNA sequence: TGTGCCAGTAGTTTCGACAGGGCGGGCAATCAGCCCCAGCATTTT.

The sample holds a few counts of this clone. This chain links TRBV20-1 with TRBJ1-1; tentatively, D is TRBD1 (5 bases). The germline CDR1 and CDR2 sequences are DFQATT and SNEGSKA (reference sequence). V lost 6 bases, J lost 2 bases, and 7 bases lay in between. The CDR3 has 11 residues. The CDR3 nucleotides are TGCAGTGCCGACAGTAACACTGAAGCTTTCTTT. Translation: CSADSNTEAFF.

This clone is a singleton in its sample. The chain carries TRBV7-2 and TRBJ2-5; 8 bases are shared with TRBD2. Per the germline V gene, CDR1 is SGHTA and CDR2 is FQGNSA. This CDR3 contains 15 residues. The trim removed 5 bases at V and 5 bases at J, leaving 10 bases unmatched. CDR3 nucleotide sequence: TGTGCCAGCAGCACCTCCGGGACTAGACGGGAGACCCAGTACTTC. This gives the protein CASSTSGTRRETQYF.

For the CDR3, the DNA is TGTGCCTGGGGACAACGGGATCAGCCCCAGCATTTT. Amino acid sequence: CAWGQRDQPQHF. The chain is built from TRBV30 and TRBJ1-5; maybe TRBD1 (5 bases). The length of the CDR3 is 12 residues. Per germline, CDR1 GTSNPN and CDR2 SVGIG (reference sequence). V lost 5 bases to trimming and J lost 5 bases, with 10 bases between them.

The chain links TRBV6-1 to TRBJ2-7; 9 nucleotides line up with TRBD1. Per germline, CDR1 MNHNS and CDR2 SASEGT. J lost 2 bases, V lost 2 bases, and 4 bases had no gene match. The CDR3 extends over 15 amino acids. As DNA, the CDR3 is TGTGCCAGCAGTGAAAGACAGGGGGGTCCCTACGAGCAGTACTTC. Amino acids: CASSERQGGPYEQYF.

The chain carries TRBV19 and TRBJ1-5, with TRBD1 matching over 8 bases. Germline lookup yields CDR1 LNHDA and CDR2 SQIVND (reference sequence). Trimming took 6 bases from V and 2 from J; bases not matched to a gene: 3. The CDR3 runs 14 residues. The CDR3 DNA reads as TGTGCCAGTAGCCAGACAGGGGGCAATCAGCCCCAGCATTTT. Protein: CASSQTGGNQPQHF.

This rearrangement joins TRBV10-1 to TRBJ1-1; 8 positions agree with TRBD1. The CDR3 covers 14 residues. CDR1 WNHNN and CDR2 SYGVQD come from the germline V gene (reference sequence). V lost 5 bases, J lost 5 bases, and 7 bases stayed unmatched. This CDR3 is CASSKQGVGTEAFF. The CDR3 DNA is TGCGCCAGCAGTAAACAGGGGGTAGGGACTGAAGCTTTCTTT.

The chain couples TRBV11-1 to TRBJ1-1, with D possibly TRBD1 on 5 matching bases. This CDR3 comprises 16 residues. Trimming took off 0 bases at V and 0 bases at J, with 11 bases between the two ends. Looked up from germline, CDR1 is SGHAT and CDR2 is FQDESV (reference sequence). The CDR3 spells CASSLAQTEVNTEAFF. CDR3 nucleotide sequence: TGTGCCAGCAGCTTAGCACAGACAGAAGTGAACACTGAAGCTTTCTTT.

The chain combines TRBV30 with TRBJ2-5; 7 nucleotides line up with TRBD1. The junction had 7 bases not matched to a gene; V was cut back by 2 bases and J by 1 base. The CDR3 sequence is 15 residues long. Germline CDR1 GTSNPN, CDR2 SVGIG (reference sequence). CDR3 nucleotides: TGTGCCTGGAGTCCCGCCGACAGGGCCCAAGAGACCCAGTACTTC. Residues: CAWSPADRAQETQYF.

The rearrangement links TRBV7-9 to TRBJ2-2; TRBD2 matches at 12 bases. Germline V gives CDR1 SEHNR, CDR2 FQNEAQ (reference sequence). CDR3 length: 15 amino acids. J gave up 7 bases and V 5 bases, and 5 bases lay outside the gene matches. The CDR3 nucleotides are TGTGCCAGCAGCCGACTAGCGGGAGTGGTCGGGGAGCTGTTTTTT. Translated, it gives CASSRLAGVVGELFF.

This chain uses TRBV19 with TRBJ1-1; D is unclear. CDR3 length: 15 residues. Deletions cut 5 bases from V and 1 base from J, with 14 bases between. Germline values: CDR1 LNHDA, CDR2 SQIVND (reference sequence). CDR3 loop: CASSPQAEGNTEAFF. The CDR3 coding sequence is TGTGCCAGTAGTCCTCAAGCGGAGGGGAACACTGAAGCTTTCTTT.

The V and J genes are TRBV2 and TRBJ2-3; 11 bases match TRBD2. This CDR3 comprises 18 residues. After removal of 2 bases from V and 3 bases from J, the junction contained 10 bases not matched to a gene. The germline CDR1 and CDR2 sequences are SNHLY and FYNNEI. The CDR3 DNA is TGTGCCAGCAGTGAATTGTTGGTAGCGGGGGGGGTGACAGATACGCAGTATTTT. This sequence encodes CASSELLVAGGVTDTQYF.

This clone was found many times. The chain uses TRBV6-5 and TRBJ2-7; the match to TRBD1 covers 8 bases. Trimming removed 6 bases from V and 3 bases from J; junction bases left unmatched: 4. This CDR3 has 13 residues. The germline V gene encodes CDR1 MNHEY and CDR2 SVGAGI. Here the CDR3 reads CASSGTGFYEQYF. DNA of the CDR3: TGTGCCAGCAGCGGGACAGGATTCTACGAGCAGTACTTC.

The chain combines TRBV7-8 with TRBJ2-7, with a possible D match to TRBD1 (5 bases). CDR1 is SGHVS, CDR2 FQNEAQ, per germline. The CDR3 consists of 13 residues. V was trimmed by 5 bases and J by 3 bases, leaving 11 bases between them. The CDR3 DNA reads TGTGCCAGCAGCCCGCAGGGTAACTACGAGCAGTACTTC. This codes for CASSPQGNYEQYF.

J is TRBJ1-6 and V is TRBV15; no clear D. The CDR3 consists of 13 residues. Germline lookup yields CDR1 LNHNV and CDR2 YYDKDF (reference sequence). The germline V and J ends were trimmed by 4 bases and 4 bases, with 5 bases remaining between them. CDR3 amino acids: CATSTLYNSPLHF. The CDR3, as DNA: TGTGCCACCAGCACACTTTATAATTCACCCCTCCACTTT.

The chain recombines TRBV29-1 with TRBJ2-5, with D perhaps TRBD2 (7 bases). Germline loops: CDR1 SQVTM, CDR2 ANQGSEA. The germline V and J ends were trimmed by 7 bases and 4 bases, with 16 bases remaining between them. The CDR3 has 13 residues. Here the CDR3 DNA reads TGCAGCGCCGGAGAGGGGGGGCGAGAGACCCAGTACTTC. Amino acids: CSAGEGGRETQYF.

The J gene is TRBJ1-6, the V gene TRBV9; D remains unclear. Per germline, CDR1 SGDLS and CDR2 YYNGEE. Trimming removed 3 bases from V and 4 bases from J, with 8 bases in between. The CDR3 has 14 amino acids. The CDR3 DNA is TGTGCCAGCAGCGGCCGGGGTTATAATTCACCCCTCCACTTT. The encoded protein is CASSGRGYNSPLHF.

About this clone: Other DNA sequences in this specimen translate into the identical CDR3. CDR3 sequence (DNA): TGTGCCAGCAGTTTGTCCCTAGCTGGGGAGCTGTTTTTT. As protein: CASSLSLAGELFF. This chain connects TRBV12-3 or TRBV12-4 to TRBJ2-2; tentatively, D is TRBD2 (5 bases). Trimming pared 3 bases from V and 8 bases from J, leaving 10 bases between. The CDR3 has 13 residues.

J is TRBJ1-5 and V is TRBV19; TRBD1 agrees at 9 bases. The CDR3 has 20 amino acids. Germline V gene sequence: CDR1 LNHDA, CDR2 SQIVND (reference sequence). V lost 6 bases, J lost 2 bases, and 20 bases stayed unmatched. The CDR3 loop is CASSQASGTGWMLGNQPQHF. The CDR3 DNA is TGTGCCAGTAGCCAAGCCTCCGGGACAGGGTGGATGTTGGGCAATCAGCCCCAGCATTTT.

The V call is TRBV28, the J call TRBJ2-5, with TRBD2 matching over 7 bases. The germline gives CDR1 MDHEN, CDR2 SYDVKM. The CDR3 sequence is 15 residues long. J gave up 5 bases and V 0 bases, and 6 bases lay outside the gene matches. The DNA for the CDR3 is TGTGCCAGCAGTTTATGGGGAGGCGGGGGTGAGACCCAGTACTTC. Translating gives CASSLWGGGGETQYF.

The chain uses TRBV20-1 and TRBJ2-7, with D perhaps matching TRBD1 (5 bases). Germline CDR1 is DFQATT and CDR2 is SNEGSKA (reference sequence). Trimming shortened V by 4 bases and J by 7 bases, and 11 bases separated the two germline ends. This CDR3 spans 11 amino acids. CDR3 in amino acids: CSAKGFPEQYF. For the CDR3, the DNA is TGCAGTGCTAAGGGGTTTCCTGAGCAGTACTTC.

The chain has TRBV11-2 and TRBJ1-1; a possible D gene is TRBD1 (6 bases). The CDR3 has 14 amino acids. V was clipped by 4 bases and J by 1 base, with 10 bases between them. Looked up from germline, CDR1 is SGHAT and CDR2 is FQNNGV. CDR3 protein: CASSSTGTNTEAFF. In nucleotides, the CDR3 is TGTGCCAGCAGCTCAACAGGGACGAACACTGAAGCTTTCTTT.

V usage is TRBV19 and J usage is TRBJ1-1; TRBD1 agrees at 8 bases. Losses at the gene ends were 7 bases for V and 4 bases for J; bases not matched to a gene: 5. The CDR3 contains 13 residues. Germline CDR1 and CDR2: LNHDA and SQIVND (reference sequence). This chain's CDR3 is CASKNRGFTEAFF. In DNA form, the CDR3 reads TGTGCCAGTAAGAACAGGGGGTTCACTGAAGCTTTCTTT.

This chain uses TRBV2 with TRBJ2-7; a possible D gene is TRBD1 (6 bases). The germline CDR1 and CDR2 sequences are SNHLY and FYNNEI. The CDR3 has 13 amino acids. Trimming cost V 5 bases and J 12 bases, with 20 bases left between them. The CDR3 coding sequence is TGTGCCAGCAGTCGGGACACGGTTAACTCCAGGTACTTC. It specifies CASSRDTVNSRYF.

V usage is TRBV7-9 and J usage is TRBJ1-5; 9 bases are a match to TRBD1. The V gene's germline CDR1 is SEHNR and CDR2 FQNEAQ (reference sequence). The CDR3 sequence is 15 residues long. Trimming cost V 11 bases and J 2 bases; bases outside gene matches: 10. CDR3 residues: CAVTFGTGRNQPQHF. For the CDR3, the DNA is TGTGCCGTTACCTTCGGGACAGGGCGCAATCAGCCCCAGCATTTT.